The entry that follows covers one T cell receptor (beta chain) sequence. Gene and germline names: mouse. The data originate from a study of tissue T cells after allogeneic stem cell transplantation. Time point defined: mouse harvest day 7 after allogeneic transplant. Each mouse received 10^7 T-cell-depleted marrow cells plus 10^6 splenic CD5+ T cells by tail vein. Sequencing of TCRbeta CDR3 at survey depth gave sequences and template counts. Assay: immunoSEQ multiplex PCR; the TCRdb copy retains only in-frame clones and omits some. The sample includes around 8,000 clones, under 50% of them seen just once. The material sequenced was gut tissue. The clonotype comes from a female BALB/c mouse given C57BL/6 T cells with graft-versus-host disease after an allogeneic hematopoietic cell transplant.

The chain's CDR3 is CASSPRTGGWYEQYF. CDR3 bases read: TGTGCCAGCAGCCCCCGGACTGGGGGATGGTATGAACAGTAC. J is TRBJ2-7 and V is TRBV3; the match to TRBD2 covers 10 bases. The read is 1 residue too short to cover the CDR3 end, so that end is filled in from the germline J gene. CDR1 SNHLY and CDR2 FYNGKV come from the germline V gene (reference sequence). This CDR3 has 15 amino acids. The V gene end was trimmed by 5 bases and the J gene end by 4 bases; junction bases not matched to a gene: 8.